This is a list of T cell receptor beta chains from one sample in a study of T cell repertoires in cytomegalovirus infection. TCRdb ran MiXCR on the reads and lists one entry per CDR3 protein. The data show 150,000 to 200,000 distinct CDR3 sequences, around 15% seen once. Material for sequencing was PBMCs. These TCRs come from a human donor in good health (CMV status not recorded). Some clones in this sample may be carry-over from other donors' samples. Each CDR3 is given with its conserved first and last residue. The D gene is left open where the match is weak. Expanded clones are given a class, and other clones once, few, many or no size at all.

>TRBJ1-4|TRBV7-3|NA|NA
TGTGCCAGCAGAATGCAAGCAACTAATGAAAAACTGTTTTTT
CASRMQATNEKLFF
>TRBJ1-4|TRBV12-3/TRBV12-4|many|NA
TGTGCCAGCAACGAAGAACTCAGGGGAAAACTGTTTTTT
CASNEELRGKLFF
>TRBJ2-1|TRBV4-2|NA|NA
TGTGCCAGCAGCCAAGGAGGTTTTGAGCAGTTCTTC
CASSQGGFEQFF
>TRBJ2-1|TRBV29-1|few|NA
TGCAGCGTTGACGCGCGGCGCTCCTACAATGAGCAGTTCTTC
CSVDARRSYNEQFF
>TRBJ2-2|TRBV29-1|few|TRBD1
TGCAGCGTCCTAGGCCGACAGGGGGGAGTACCCGGGGAGCTGTTTTTT
CSVLGRQGGVPGELFF
>TRBJ1-5|TRBV7-4|NA|NA
TGTGCCAGCAGCACAGAGGTGTCCAATCAGCCCCAGCATTTT
CASSTEVSNQPQHF
>TRBJ2-5|TRBV5-1|NA|TRBD1
TGCGCCAGCAATCAACAGGGGGCTAGGGAGACCCAGTACTTC
CASNQQGARETQYF
>TRBJ2-1|TRBV6-2/TRBV6-3|many|TRBD2
TGTGCCAGCAGCCCAATTCCGGGACTAGCGGGAGTGGATGAGCAGTTCTTC
CASSPIPGLAGVDEQFF
>TRBJ2-3|TRBV6-5|NA|NA
TGTGCCAGCAGTTACTCGTCCGACAGGAACACAGATACGCAGTATTTT
CASSYSSDRNTDTQYF
>TRBJ1-6|TRBV7-9|many|NA
TGTGCCAGCAGCTTGGGGACGGAAAATTCACCCCTCCACTTT
CASSLGTENSPLHF
>TRBJ2-2|TRBV19|few|TRBD2
TGTGCCAGTACCTTACTAGCGGGAGGGCCAATTGGGACCGGGGAGCTGTTTTTT
CASTLLAGGPIGTGELFF
>TRBJ2-1|TRBV6-1|many|TRBD1
TGTGCCAGCAGTGCCCGGGAACAGGGGGCGGGTGTTGAGCAGTTCTTC
CASSAREQGAGVEQFF
>TRBJ2-1|TRBV29-1|NA|NA
TGCAGCGTCGCCCAGGGGTCTTACAATGAGCAGTTCTTC
CSVAQGSYNEQFF
>TRBJ2-3|TRBV19|many|TRBD2
TGTGCCAGTAGTATCATCGGAGCGGGAGACACAGATACGCAGTATTTT
CASSIIGAGDTDTQYF
>TRBJ2-7|TRBV7-2|many|TRBD2
TGTGCCAGCAGCAGGAGAGGGGCGGGGGCCTACGAGCAGTACTTC
CASSRRGAGAYEQYF
>TRBJ2-7|TRBV6-2/TRBV6-3|few|TRBD1
TGTGCCAGCAGTTACACGCAGGGGGTCCGTTACGAGCAGTACTTC
CASSYTQGVRYEQYF
>TRBJ1-3|TRBV7-2|many|NA
TGTGCCAGCAGCATCTCAGGCGACTCTGGAAACACCATATATTTT
CASSISGDSGNTIYF
>TRBJ2-2|TRBV7-2|many|NA
TGTGCCAGCAGCTTACGCGTTGGCGGGGAGCTGTTTTTT
CASSLRVGGELFF
>TRBJ2-3|TRBV18|NA|NA
TGTGCCAGCTCCGCGCAGGTCAGCACAGATACGCAGTATTTT
CASSAQVSTDTQYF
>TRBJ1-1|TRBV12-5|many|TRBD1
TGTGCTAGTGGTCCAGACAGGGGGGTGAACACTGAAGCTTTCTTT
CASGPDRGVNTEAFF
>TRBJ2-5|TRBV7-2|many|NA
TGTGCCAGCAGCTTAGCCTGGGCAAAGCAGAGGGCCCAGTACTTC
CASSLAWAKQRAQYF
>TRBJ2-1|TRBV12-3/TRBV12-4|NA|TRBD2
TGTGCCAGCAGACCCCTAGCGGGAGTCTGGAATGAGCAGTTCTTC
CASRPLAGVWNEQFF
>TRBJ2-7|TRBV6-5|many|NA
TGTGCCAGCAGTTACCAGGGAGAGGGGCTCGAGCAGTACTTC
CASSYQGEGLEQYF
>TRBJ2-1|TRBV14|few|TRBD2
TGTGCCAGCAGCCGCGGGGGACTAACTGTCTACAATGAGCAGTTCTTC
CASSRGGLTVYNEQFF
>TRBJ1-5|TRBV3-1|NA|NA
TGTGCCAGCAGCCAAGATAGTACAGATGCTCGGCCCCAGCATTTT
CASSQDSTDARPQHF
>TRBJ2-7|TRBV19|few|TRBD2
TGTGCCAGTAAGGGGAGCGGGGAGTACGAGCAGTACTTC
CASKGSGEYEQYF
>TRBJ1-4|TRBV29-1|NA|NA
TGCAGCGTCGCCCCACCGGGGGAAAAACTGTTTTTT
CSVAPPGEKLFF
>TRBJ2-7|TRBV7-2|many|TRBD2
TGTGCCAGCAGCCCAGAACTAGCGGGGAACTCCTACGAGCAGTACTTC
CASSPELAGNSYEQYF
>TRBJ2-5|TRBV5-4|NA|NA
TGTGCCAGCAGCTCCGGACTGGTCCAAGAGACCCAGTACTTC
CASSSGLVQETQYF
>TRBJ1-2|TRBV7-9|many|NA
TGTGCCAGCAATGAAAATGGCTACACCTTC
CASNENGYTF
>TRBJ1-5|TRBV9|NA|NA
TGTGCCAGCAGCGAAGACAGTTATAGCAATCAGCCCCAGCATTTT
CASSEDSYSNQPQHF
>TRBJ2-7|TRBV11-2|few|NA
TGTGCCAGCAGAAAGTGGGACTCCTACGAGCAGTACTTC
CASRKWDSYEQYF
>TRBJ1-2|TRBV7-6|NA|TRBD1
TGTGCCAGCAGCTTTATTAGCGACCGGGACAGCTCTAACTATGGCTACACCTTC
CASSFISDRDSSNYGYTF
>TRBJ2-2|TRBV29-1|NA|TRBD2
TGCAGCGCCTTACTAGCGGGGGACACCGGGGAGCTGTTTTTT
CSALLAGDTGELFF
>TRBJ2-2|TRBV24-1|NA|NA
TGTGCCACCAGGGACGGATCGAACACCGGGGAGCAGTTTTTT
CATRDGSNTGEQFF